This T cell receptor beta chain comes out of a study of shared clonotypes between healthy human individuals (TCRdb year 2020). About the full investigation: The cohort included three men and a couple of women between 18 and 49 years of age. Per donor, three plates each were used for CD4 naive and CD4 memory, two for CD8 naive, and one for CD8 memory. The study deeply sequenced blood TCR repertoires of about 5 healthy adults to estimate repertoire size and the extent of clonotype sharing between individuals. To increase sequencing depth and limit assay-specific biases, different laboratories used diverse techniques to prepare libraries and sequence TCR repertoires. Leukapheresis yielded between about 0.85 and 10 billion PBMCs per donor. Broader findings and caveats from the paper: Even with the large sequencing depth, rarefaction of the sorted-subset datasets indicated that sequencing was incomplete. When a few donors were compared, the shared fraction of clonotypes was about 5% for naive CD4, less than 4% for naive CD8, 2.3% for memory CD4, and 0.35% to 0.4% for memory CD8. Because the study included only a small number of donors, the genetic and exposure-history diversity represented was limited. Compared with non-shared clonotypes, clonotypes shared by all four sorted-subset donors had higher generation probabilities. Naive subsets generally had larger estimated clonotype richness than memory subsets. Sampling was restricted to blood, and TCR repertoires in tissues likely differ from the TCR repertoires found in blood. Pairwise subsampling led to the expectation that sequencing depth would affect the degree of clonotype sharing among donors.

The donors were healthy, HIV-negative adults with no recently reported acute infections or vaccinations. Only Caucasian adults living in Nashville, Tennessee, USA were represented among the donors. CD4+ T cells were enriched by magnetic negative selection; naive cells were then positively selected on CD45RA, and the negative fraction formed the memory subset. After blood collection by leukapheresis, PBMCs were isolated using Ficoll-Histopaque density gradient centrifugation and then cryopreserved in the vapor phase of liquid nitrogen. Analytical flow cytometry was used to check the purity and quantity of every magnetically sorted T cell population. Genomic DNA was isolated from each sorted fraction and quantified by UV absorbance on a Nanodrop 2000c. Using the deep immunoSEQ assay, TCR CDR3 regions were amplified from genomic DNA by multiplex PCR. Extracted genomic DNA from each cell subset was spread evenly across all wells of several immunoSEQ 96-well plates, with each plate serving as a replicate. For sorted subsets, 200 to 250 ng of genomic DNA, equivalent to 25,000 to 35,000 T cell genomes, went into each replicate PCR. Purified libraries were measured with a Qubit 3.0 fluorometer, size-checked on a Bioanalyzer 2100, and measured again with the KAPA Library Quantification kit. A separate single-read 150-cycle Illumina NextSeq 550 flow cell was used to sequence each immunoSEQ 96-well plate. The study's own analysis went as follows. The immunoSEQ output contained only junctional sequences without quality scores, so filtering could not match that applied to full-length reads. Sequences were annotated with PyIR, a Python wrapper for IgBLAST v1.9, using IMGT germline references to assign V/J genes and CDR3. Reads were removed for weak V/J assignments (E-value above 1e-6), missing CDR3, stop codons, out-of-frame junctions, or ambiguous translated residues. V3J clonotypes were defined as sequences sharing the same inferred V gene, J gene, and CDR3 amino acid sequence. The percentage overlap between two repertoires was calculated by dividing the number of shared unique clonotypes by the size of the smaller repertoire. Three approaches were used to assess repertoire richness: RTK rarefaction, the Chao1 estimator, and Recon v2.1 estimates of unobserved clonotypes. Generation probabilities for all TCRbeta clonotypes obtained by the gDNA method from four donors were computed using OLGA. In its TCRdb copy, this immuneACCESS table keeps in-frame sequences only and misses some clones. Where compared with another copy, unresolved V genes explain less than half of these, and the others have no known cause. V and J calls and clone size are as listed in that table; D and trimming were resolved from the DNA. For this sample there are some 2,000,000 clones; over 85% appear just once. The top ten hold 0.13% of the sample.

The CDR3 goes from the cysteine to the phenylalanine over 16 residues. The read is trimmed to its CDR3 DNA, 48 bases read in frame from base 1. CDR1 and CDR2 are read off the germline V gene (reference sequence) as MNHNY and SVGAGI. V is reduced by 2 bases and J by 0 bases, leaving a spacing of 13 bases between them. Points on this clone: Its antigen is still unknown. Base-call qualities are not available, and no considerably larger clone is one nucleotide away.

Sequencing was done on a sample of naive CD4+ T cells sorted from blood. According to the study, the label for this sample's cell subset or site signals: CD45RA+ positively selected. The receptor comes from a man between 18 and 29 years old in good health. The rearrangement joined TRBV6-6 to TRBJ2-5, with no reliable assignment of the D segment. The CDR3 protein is CASSYGQTLYQETQYF. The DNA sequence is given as TGTGCCAGCAGTTACGGGCAGACCCTGTACCAAGAGACCCAGTACTTC.